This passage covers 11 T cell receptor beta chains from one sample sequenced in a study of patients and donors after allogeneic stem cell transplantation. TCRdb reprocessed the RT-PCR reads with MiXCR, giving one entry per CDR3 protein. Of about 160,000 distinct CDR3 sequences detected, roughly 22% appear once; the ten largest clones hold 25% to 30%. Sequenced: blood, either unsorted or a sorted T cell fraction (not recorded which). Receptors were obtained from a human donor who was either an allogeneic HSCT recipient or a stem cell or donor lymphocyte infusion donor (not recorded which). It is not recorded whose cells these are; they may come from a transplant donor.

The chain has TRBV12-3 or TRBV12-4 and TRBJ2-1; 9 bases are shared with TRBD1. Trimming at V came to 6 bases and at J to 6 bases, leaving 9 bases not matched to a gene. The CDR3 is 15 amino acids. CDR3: CASRTGTGQINEQFF. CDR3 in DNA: TGTGCCAGCAGAACCGGGACAGGGCAAATCAATGAGCAGTTCTTC.

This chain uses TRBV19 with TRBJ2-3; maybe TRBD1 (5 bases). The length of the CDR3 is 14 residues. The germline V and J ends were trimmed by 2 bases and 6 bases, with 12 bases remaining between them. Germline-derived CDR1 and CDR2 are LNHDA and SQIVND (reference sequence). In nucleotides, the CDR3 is TGTGCCAGTAGTATATCTCTACAGGCGGATACGCAGTATTTT. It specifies CASSISLQADTQYF.

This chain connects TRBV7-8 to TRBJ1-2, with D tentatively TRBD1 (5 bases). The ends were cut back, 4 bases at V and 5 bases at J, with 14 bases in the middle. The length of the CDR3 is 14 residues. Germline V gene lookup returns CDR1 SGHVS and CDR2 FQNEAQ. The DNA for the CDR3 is TGTGCCAGCAGCTCCTCCACAGGAACATATGGCTACACCTTC. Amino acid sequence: CASSSSTGTYGYTF.

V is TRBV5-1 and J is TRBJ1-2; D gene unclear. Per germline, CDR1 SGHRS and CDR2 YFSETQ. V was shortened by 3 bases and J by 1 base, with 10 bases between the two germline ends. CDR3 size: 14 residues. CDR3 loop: CASSSLLSNYGYTF. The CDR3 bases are TGCGCCAGCAGCTCCCTCTTGAGTAACTATGGCTACACCTTC.

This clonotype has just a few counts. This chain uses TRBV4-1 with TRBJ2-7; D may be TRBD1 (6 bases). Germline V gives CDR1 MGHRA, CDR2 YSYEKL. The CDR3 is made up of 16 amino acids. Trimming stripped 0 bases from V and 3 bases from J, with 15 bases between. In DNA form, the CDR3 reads TGCGCCAGCAGCCAAGATGGGGGAACAGGGAACTACGAGCAGTACTTC. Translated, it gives CASSQDGGTGNYEQYF.

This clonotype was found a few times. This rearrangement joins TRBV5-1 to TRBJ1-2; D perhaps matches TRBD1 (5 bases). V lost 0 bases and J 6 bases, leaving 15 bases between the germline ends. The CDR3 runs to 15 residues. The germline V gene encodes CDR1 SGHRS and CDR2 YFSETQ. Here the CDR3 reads CASSLESAGLDGYTF. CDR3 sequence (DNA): TGCGCCAGCAGCTTGGAATCGGCAGGGTTGGATGGCTACACCTTC.

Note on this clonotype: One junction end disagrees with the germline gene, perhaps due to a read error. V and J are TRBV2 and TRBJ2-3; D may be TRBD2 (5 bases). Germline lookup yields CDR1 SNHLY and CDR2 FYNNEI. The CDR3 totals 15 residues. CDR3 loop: CASREGLGRADTQYF. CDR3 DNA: TGTGCCAGCAGGGAAGGACTGGGCCGTGCAGATACGCAGTATTTT.

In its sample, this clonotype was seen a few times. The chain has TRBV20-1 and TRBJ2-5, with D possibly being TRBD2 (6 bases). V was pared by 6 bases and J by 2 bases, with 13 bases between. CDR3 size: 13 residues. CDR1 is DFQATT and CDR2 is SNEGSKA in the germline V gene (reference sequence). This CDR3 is CSAERDFQETQYF. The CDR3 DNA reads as TGCAGTGCCGAACGGGACTTTCAAGAGACCCAGTACTTC.

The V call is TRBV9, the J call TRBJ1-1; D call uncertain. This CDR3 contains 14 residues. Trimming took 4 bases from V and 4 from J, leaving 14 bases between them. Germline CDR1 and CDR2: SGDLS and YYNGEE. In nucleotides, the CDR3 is TGTGCCAGCAGCCCCCCCCCAGCCTCCACTGAAGCTTTCTTT. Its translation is CASSPPPASTEAFF.

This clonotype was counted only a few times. CDR3 in amino acids: CASSEDGLTNEKLFF. The DNA of the CDR3 is TGTGCCAGCAGTGAAGACGGCCTAACTAATGAAAAACTGTTTTTT. The chain carries TRBV12-3 or TRBV12-4 and TRBJ1-4; the D is unclear. V lost 5 bases to trimming and J lost 1 base, with 11 bases between them. The CDR3 has 15 residues.

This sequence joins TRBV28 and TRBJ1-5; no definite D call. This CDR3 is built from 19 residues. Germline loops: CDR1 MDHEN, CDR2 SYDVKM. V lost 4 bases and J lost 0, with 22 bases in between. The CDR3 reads CASSSISWKGRYSNQPQHF. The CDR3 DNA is TGTGCCAGCAGTTCCATAAGCTGGAAAGGGCGATATAGCAATCAGCCCCAGCATTTT.